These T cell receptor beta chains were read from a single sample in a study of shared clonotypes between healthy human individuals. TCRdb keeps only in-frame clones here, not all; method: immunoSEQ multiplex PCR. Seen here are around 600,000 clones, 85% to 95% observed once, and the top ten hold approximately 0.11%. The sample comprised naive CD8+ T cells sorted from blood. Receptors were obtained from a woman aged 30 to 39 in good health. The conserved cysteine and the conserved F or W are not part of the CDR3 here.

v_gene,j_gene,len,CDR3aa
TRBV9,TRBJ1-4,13,ASSPRDRGDEKLF
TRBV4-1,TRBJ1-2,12,ASSPTSALEGYT
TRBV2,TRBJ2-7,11,ASISGTGYEQY
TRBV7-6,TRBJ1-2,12,ASSNGQGAIGYT
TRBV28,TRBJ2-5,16,ASSFGTGAKVPPETQY
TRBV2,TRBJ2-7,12,ASSRLAGDYEQY
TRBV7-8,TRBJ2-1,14,ASSLVGSTSYNEQF
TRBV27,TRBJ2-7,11,ASRRDASYEQY
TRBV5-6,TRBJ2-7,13,ASSFGDRSSYEQY
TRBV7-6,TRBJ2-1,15,ASSSHASGRAGNEQF
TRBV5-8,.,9,ASSQGYEQY
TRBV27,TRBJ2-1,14,ASSLSAGTGINEQF
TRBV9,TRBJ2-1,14,ASSVDLAGVVGEQF
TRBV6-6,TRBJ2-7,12,ASSYSDRLYEQY
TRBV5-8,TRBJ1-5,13,ASSLAGTINQPQH
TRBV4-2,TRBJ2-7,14,ASSQDPGLAVYEQY
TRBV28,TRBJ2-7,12,ASSLRDLSYEQY
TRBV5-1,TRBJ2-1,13,ASSLGLAVGNEQF
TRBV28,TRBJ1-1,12,ASSTPGGRTEAF
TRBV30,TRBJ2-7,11,AWSGSGTYEQY
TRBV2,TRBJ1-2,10,ASRGDRYGYT
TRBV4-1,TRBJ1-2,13,ASSQDSRADGGYT
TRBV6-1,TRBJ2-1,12,ASSELSGRREQF
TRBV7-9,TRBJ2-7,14,ASSIKPGQSYYEQY
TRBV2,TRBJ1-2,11,ASNGGANYGYT
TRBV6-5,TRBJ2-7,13,ASRDPGLASYEQY
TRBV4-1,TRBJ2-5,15,ASSPGLAGGYQETQY
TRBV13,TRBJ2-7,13,ASSSRTSGGYEQY
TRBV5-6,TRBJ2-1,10,ASSGESLEQF
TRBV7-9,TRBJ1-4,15,ASSLTDTGATNEKLF
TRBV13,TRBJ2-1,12,ASSSAQGNNEQF
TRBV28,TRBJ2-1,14,ASSLGGTSSYNEQF
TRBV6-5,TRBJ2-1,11,ASSEAGAYEQF
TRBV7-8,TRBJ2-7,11,ASSLGFSYEQY
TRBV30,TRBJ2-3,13,AWSTKQGGTDTQY
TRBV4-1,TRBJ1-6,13,ASSPAPSDNSPLH
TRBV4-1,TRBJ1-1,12,ASSQNRGRAEAF
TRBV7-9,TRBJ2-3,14,ASSLPFLSSTDTQY
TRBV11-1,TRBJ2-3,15,ASSLPRLAGESDTQY
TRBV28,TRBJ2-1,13,ASSLTSGEYNEQF
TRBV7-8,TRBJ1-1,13,ASSLFRSRDTEAF
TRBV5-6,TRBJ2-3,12,ASSLVSSTDTQY
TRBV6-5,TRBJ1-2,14,ASSSDRGRFYYGYT
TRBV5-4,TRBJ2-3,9,ASSFGDTQY
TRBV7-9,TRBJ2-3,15,ASSLARRGVDTDTQY
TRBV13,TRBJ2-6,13,ASSPTLSGANVLT
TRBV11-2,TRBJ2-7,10,ASSWDPTEQY
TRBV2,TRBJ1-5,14,ASSWIRGGSDQPQH
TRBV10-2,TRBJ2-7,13,ASSEAAGLSNEQY
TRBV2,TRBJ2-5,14,ASSEEAGGEWETQY
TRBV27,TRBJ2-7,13,ASSLSAGDPYEQY
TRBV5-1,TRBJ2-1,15,ASSLGLAYPVENEQF
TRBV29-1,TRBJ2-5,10,SVQGTGAEQY
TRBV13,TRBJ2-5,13,ASSSDGGAQETQY
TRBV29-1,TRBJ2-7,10,SVEDRLYEQY
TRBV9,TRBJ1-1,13,ASSVEKGRVTEAF
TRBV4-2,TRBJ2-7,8,ASRLDPQY